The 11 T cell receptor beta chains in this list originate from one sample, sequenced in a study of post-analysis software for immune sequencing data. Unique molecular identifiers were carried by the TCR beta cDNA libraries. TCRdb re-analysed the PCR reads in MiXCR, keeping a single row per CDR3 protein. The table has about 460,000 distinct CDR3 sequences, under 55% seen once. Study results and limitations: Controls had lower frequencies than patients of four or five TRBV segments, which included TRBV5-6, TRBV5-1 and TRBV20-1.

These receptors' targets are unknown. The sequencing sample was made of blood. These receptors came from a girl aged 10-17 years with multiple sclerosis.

CDR3 in DNA: TGCGCCAGCAGCCAAGTAGTGTGGGCTGAAGCTTTCTTT. Amino acids: CASSQVVWAEAFF. V is TRBV4-1 and J is TRBJ1-1; no firm D call. CDR1 and CDR2 from the germline V gene are MGHRA and YSYEKL. The length of the CDR3 is 13 residues. V shed 1 base and J shed 6 bases, with 9 bases lying between them.

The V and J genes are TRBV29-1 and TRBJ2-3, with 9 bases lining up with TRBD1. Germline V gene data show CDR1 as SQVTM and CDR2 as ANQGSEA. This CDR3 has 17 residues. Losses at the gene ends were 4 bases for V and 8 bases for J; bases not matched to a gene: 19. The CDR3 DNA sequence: TGCAGCGTTGTCGGGTCTGGGGACAGGGAGTTTAAGGGTACGCAGTATTTT. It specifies CSVVGSGDREFKGTQYF.

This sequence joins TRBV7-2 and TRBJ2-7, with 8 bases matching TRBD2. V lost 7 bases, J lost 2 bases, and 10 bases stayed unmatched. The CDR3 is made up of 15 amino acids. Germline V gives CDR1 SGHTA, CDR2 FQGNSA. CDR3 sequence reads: CASTPGLVLPYEQYF. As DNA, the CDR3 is TGTGCCAGCACGCCGGGACTAGTGCTACCCTACGAGCAGTACTTC.

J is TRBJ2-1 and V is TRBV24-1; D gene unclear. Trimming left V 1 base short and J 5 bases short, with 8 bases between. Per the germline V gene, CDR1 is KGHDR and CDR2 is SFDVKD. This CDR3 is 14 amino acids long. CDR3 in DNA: TGTGCCACCAGTGATTTAAGGGCTGACAATGAGCAGTTCTTC. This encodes CATSDLRADNEQFF.

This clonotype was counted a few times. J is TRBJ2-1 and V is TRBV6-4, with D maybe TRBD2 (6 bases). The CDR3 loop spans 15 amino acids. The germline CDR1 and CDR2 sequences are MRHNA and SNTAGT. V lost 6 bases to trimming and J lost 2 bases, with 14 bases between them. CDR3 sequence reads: CASSPQAGTYNEQFF. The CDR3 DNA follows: TGTGCCAGCAGCCCCCAGGCGGGAACCTACAATGAGCAGTTCTTC.

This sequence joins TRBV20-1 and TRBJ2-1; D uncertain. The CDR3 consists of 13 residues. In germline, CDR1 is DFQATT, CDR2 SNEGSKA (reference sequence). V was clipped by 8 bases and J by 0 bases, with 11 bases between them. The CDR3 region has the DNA TGCAGTACCCAGGAGAGCTCCTACAATGAGCAGTTCTTC. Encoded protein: CSTQESSYNEQFF.

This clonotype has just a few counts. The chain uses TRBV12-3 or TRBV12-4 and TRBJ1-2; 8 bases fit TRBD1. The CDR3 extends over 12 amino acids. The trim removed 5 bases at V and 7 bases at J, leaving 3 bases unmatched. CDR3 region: CASSETGVGYTF. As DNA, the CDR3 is TGTGCCAGCAGTGAGACAGGGGTTGGCTACACCTTC.

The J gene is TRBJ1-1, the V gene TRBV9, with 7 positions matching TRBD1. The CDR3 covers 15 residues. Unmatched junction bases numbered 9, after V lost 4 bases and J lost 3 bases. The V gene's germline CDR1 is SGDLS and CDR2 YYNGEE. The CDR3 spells CASSSGGGTDTEAFF. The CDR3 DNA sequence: TGTGCCAGCAGCTCAGGGGGGGGCACGGACACTGAAGCTTTCTTT.

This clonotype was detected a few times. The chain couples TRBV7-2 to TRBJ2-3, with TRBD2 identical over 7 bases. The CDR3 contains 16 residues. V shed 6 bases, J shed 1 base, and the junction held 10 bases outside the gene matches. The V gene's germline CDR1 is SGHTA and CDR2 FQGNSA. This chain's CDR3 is CASSYEVGGGTDTQYF. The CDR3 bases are TGTGCCAGCAGTTACGAAGTGGGAGGGGGCACAGATACGCAGTATTTT.

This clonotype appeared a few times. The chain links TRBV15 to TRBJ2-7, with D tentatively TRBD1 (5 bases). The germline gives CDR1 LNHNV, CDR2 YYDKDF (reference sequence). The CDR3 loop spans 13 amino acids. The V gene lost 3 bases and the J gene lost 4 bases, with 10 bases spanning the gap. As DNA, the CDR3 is TGTGCCACCAGCAGGGGCAGGGTTTACGAGCAGTACTTC. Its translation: CATSRGRVYEQYF.

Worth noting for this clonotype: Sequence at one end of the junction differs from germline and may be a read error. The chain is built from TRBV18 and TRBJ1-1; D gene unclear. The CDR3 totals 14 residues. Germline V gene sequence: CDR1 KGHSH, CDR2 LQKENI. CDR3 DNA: TGTGCCAGCTCACCACGTGCCGGGAGCCCTGAAGTTTTCTTT. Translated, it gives CASSPRAGSPEVFF.